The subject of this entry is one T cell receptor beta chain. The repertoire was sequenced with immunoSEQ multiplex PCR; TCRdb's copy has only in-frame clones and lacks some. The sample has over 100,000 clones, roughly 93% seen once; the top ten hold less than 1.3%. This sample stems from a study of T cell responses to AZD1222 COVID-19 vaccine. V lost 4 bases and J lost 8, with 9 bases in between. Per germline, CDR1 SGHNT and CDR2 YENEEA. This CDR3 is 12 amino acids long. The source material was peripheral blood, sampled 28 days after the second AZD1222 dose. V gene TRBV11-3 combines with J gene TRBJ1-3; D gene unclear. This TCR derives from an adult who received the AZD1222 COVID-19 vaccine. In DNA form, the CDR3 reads TGTGCCAGCAGCTCGAGCCGGGACACCATATATTTT. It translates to CASSSSRDTIYF.